A single T cell receptor (beta chain) is shown here with its context. Treatment reported: oral pan-JAK inhibitor, 5-10 mg twice daily. cDNA reverse transcribed from extracted RNA served as the sequencing template. Profiled with immunoSEQ multiplex PCR; TCRdb holds only in-frame clones, not every one. The table has roughly 250,000 clones, 60% seen once. These data are taken from a study of CD8+ T cells in alopecia areata. Study summary: Among treated patients, severity was scored by affected scalp area percentage.

V was trimmed by 8 bases and J by 0 bases, leaving 14 bases between them. Germline-derived CDR1 and CDR2 are MNHEY and SVGAGI. CDR3 length equals 15 residues. The sample consisted of CD4+ T cells sorted from blood, taken around week 53, from a patient treated with tofacitinib. The receptor comes from a human donor with alopecia areata. The rearrangement links TRBV6-5 to TRBJ2-1; D possibly corresponds to TRBD2 (6 bases). CDR3 protein: CASAFRRGSYNEQFF. CDR3 sequence (DNA): TGTGCCAGCGCTTTCCGGAGGGGCTCCTACAATGAGCAGTTCTTC.